A single sample gave rise to the 24 T cell receptor beta chains below, sequenced in a study of CD8 T cells in Susac syndrome. Reverse transcription of roughly 0.5 to 1 ug RNA was performed with random hexamers. TCRdb fed the immunoSEQ multiplex PCR reads into MiXCR, producing one record per CDR3 protein. In the table there are about 180,000 distinct CDR3 sequences, about 94% of which are singletons. The sequenced sample consisted of CD4+ T cells from PBMCs. The receptor source for this set is a human donor with multiple sclerosis.

The V call is TRBV9, the J call TRBJ1-2; no firm D call. CDR3 length: 14 amino acids. Germline loops: CDR1 SGDLS, CDR2 YYNGEE. V lost 0 bases and J lost 6, with 12 bases in between. The CDR3 DNA reads TGTGCCAGCAGCGTAGCCTGGCAGCCAAATGGCTACACCTTC. It encodes CASSVAWQPNGYTF. The full variable domain, rest sourced from reference TRBV9 and TRBJ1-2, is DSGVTQTPKHLITATGQRVTLRCSPRSGDLSVYWYQQSLDQGLQFLIQYYNGEERAKGNILERFSAQQFPDLHSELNLSSLELGDSALYFCASSVAWQPNGYTFGSGTRLTVV.

V usage is TRBV4-3 and J usage is TRBJ2-7; D gene ambiguous. V lost 0 bases and J 5 bases, leaving 11 bases between the germline ends. The germline gives CDR1 LGHNA, CDR2 YSLEER. This CDR3 is 14 amino acids long. The CDR3 protein is CASSQELSVHEQYF. In nucleotides, the CDR3 is TGCGCCAGCAGCCAAGAACTAAGCGTTCACGAGCAGTACTTC.

This clonotype was seen a single time. The chain uses TRBV2 and TRBJ1-5; tentative D call: TRBD1 (6 bases). Germline CDR1 and CDR2: SNHLY and FYNNEI. CDR3 length: 13 amino acids. The V end was cut by 7 bases, the J end by 3 bases, with 10 bases between. As DNA, the CDR3 is TGTGCCAGCAAAACAGGGTACAATCAGCCCCAGCATTTT. Translation: CASKTGYNQPQHF.

This clonotype was seen only once. This rearrangement joins TRBV9 to TRBJ1-2; weak D call: TRBD1 (6 bases). The germline CDR1 and CDR2 sequences are SGDLS and YYNGEE. The germline V and J ends were trimmed by 6 bases and 6 bases, with 18 bases remaining between them. The length of the CDR3 is 14 residues. CDR3 protein: CASTRGPGGDGYTF. The CDR3 region has the DNA TGTGCCAGCACCCGAGGGCCGGGGGGCGATGGCTACACCTTC.

The V gene is TRBV12-3 or TRBV12-4, the J gene TRBJ1-2; 7 bases align to TRBD1. CDR3 length equals 12 residues. The V and J ends lost 6 bases and 7 bases, in that order; junction bases with no gene match: 5. The CDR3 spells CASSSSGGGYTF. The CDR3 bases are TGTGCCAGCAGCTCCTCAGGGGGTGGCTACACCTTC.

The V and J genes are TRBV5-1 and TRBJ2-2, with D unresolved. V dropped 1 base and J dropped 7 bases, with 2 bases sitting between them. The germline V gene encodes CDR1 SGHRS and CDR2 YFSETQ. The length of the CDR3 is 11 residues. CDR3 nucleotides: TGCGCCAGCAGCTTGTACGGGGAGCTGTTTTTT. It is translated as CASSLYGELFF.

The chain joins TRBV6-6 to TRBJ2-3; unclear D gene. The V gene's germline CDR1 is MNHNY and CDR2 SVGAGI (reference sequence). This CDR3 contains 12 residues. V dropped 0 bases and J dropped 6 bases, with 4 bases sitting between them. In nucleotides, the CDR3 is TGTGCCAGCAGTTACTCAAGGGATACGCAGTATTTT. Its protein is CASSYSRDTQYF.

The rearrangement joins TRBV27 to TRBJ1-6; D is perhaps TRBD1 (6 bases). CDR3 length equals 15 residues. Trimming cost V 6 bases and J 2 bases, with 11 bases left between them. Germline CDR1 reads MNHEY; CDR2 reads SMNVEV (reference sequence). The CDR3 DNA is TGTGCCAGCAGAGGGGGGACCCCCTATAATTCACCCCTCCACTTT. Translated: CASRGGTPYNSPLHF.

This chain uses TRBV6-5 with TRBJ2-2, with D possibly matching TRBD1 (5 bases). V was shortened by 4 bases and J by 0 bases, with 9 bases between the two germline ends. The CDR3 is 15 amino acids. The germline CDR1 and CDR2 sequences are MNHEY and SVGAGI. The CDR3 bases are TGTGCCAGCAGTTGGGGCAGGGCGAACACCGGGGAGCTGTTTTTT. It codes for CASSWGRANTGELFF.

V and J are TRBV24-1 and TRBJ2-2; unclear D gene. V lost 3 bases to trimming and J lost 4 bases, with 14 bases between them. The germline V gene has CDR1 KGHDR and CDR2 SFDVKD. The CDR3 loop spans 16 amino acids. The CDR3 bases are TGTGCCACCAGTGATGGGCAAGTCCCGATCACCGGGGAGCTGTTTTTT. Its translation: CATSDGQVPITGELFF.

The rearrangement uses TRBV29-1 and TRBJ1-1; D is unclear. Germline lookup yields CDR1 SQVTM and CDR2 ANQGSEA. Trimming shortened V by 6 bases and J by 4 bases, and 18 bases separated the two germline ends. The CDR3 contains 14 residues. The CDR3 here is CSVPGPWRSTEAFF. The CDR3 DNA sequence: TGCAGCGTCCCCGGACCCTGGAGAAGCACTGAAGCTTTCTTT. The variable domain in full, completed from reference TRBV29-1 and TRBJ1-1, reads SAVISQKPSRDICQRGTSLTIQCQVDSQVTMMFWYRQQPGQSLTLIATANQGSEATYESGFVIDKFPISRPNLTFSTLTVSNMSPEDSSIYLCSVPGPWRSTEAFFGQGTRLTVV.

The chain joins TRBV7-8 to TRBJ1-3; 7 bases fit TRBD1. V gave up 6 bases and J gave up 0 bases; unmatched junction bases: 8. Germline CDR1 and CDR2: SGHVS and FQNEAQ. The CDR3 runs to 16 residues. CDR3 sequence: CASSPYRGDSGNTIYF. The CDR3 DNA is TGTGCCAGCAGTCCTTACAGGGGCGACTCTGGAAACACCATATATTTT.

This clonotype has just one count. This chain links TRBV5-6 with TRBJ2-7; TRBD1 matches at 9 bases. V lost 4 bases and J lost 5; bases outside the gene matches: 7. Germline CDR1 reads SGHDT; CDR2 reads YYEEEE. The CDR3 has 14 residues. CDR3 coding DNA: TGTGCCAGCAGCCTGGGACAGGGAATTAACGAGCAGTACTTC. This codes for CASSLGQGINEQYF.

The rearrangement uses TRBV5-6 and TRBJ2-6; D is uncertain. Trimming pared 0 bases from V and 0 bases from J, leaving 7 bases between. CDR3 length equals 16 residues. Germline CDR1 is SGHDT and CDR2 is YYEEEE. CDR3 region: CASSLGLTSGANVLTF. DNA for the CDR3: TGTGCCAGCAGCTTGGGACTGACCTCTGGGGCCAACGTCCTGACTTTC.

The gene calls are TRBV19 and TRBJ2-1, with 8 bases that match TRBD2. The CDR3 is made up of 14 amino acids. Germline loops: CDR1 LNHDA, CDR2 SQIVND (reference sequence). The V gene end was trimmed by 3 bases and the J gene end by 4 bases; junction bases not matched to a gene: 2. In DNA form, the CDR3 reads TGTGCCAGTAGTATCCGGGAGGGTTACAATGAGCAGTTCTTC. Its translation: CASSIREGYNEQFF.

This rearrangement joins TRBV9 to TRBJ1-3; no clear D. The CDR3 contains 12 residues. Deletions cut 0 bases from V and 14 bases from J, with 12 bases between. CDR1 and CDR2 (germline): SGDLS, YYNGEE. The CDR3 loop reads CASSVARQTLYF. The CDR3 nucleotides are TGTGCCAGCAGCGTAGCAAGGCAGACTCTATATTTT. Full variable domain (missing parts from reference TRBV9 and TRBJ1-3): DSGVTQTPKHLITATGQRVTLRCSPRSGDLSVYWYQQSLDQGLQFLIQYYNGEERAKGNILERFSAQQFPDLHSELNLSSLELGDSALYFCASSVARQTLYFGEGSWLTVV.

This clonotype was seen just once. The J gene is TRBJ2-5, the V gene TRBV30; D is possibly TRBD1 (6 bases). Trimming took 5 bases from V and 4 from J, leaving 8 bases between them. The CDR3 loop spans 11 amino acids. Looked up from germline, CDR1 is GTSNPN and CDR2 is SVGIG (reference sequence). This CDR3 reads CAWARGETQYF. The CDR3 DNA reads TGTGCCTGGGCCAGGGGAGAGACCCAGTACTTC.

This rearrangement joins TRBV24-1 to TRBJ1-2, with D uncertain. The CDR3 is made up of 13 amino acids. V lost 2 bases to trimming and J lost 4 bases, with 7 bases between them. The germline V gene encodes CDR1 KGHDR and CDR2 SFDVKD. CDR3 DNA: TGTGCCACCAGTGATTCCTACTCCTATGGCTACACCTTC. This translates into CATSDSYSYGYTF.

The chain links TRBV7-3 to TRBJ2-1; 8 bases fit TRBD2. V trimming: 5 bases; J trimming: 8 bases; junction bases outside the gene matches: 11. The V gene's germline CDR1 is SGHTA and CDR2 FQGTGA. CDR3 length equals 15 residues. CDR3 nucleotide sequence: TGTGCCAGCAGCCAAAGGTCGGGGGGGCGCTATGAGCAGTTCTTC. Its translation is CASSQRSGGRYEQFF.

The chain uses TRBV7-3 and TRBJ2-1, with D possibly matching TRBD2 (5 bases). The length of the CDR3 is 14 residues. Between the trimmed V and J ends, which lost 5 bases and 5 bases, there was a span of 13 bases. Germline CDR1 and CDR2: SGHTA and FQGTGA. The DNA for the CDR3 is TGTGCCAGCAGCAGAACGAGCGGAAACAATGAGCAGTTCTTC. Its translation: CASSRTSGNNEQFF.

The chain links TRBV30 to TRBJ1-1; D is uncertain. Germline V gene sequence: CDR1 GTSNPN, CDR2 SVGIG (reference sequence). The CDR3 extends over 16 amino acids. With 2 bases removed from V and 0 bases from J, the gap between germline ends came to 16 bases. CDR3: CAWSPAMGLMNTEAFF. Here the CDR3 DNA reads TGTGCCTGGAGTCCAGCCATGGGCCTTATGAACACTGAAGCTTTCTTT.

This chain links TRBV5-1 with TRBJ2-7; D perhaps matches TRBD2 (5 bases). V was trimmed by 0 bases and J by 2 bases, leaving 15 bases between them. CDR3 length equals 16 residues. The germline gives CDR1 SGHRS, CDR2 YFSETQ. CDR3 region: CASSLAPGFLAYEQYF. The CDR3 nucleotides are TGCGCCAGCAGCTTGGCCCCGGGGTTTTTGGCCTACGAGCAGTACTTC.

The chain recombines TRBV14 with TRBJ2-7, with TRBD2 matching over 9 bases. CDR1 is SGHDN and CDR2 is FVKESK in the germline V gene. J lost 4 bases, V lost 0 bases, and 4 bases had no gene match. The CDR3 covers 15 residues. In DNA form, the CDR3 reads TGTGCCAGCAGCCAAGAAGAAGCGGGGGGTTACGAGCAGTACTTC. It encodes CASSQEEAGGYEQYF.

CDR3 DNA: TGTGCCAGCAGTTTATACCCAGGGATACCCTACGAGCAGTACTTC. Protein product: CASSLYPGIPYEQYF. The V gene is TRBV27, the J gene TRBJ2-7; D might be TRBD1 (5 bases). This CDR3 has 15 residues. The ends were cut back, 1 base at V and 2 bases at J, with 12 bases in the middle. CDR1 is MNHEY, CDR2 SMNVEV, per germline (reference sequence).